Each of the 7 T cell receptor beta chains below was sequenced from the same sample in a study of T-cell reconstitution after alpha-beta-depleted transplantation in children. A library of TCRbeta sequences, prepared with unique molecular identifiers, was generated. TCRdb itself ran the PCR reads through MiXCR, one entry per CDR3 protein. The table lists roughly 570,000 distinct CDR3 sequences, roughly 30% of them singletons. The sample in question was PBMCs, obtained before TCRalphabeta/CD19-depleted stem cell transplant. These receptors originate from a boy less than two years old with Wiskott-Aldrich syndrome, due to receive a stem cell transplant.

This clonotype was recorded a few times. This chain joins TRBV30 and TRBJ1-5; possibly TRBD1 for D (6 bases). The CDR3 runs to 13 residues. The V gene lost 4 bases and the J gene lost 5 bases, with 12 bases spanning the gap. CDR1 and CDR2 from the germline V gene are GTSNPN and SVGIG (reference sequence). CDR3 sequence (DNA): TGTGCCTGGACCAGGGGAGGTCATCAGCCCCAGCATTTT. It codes for CAWTRGGHQPQHF.

The rearrangement links TRBV11-2 to TRBJ2-3; D might be TRBD1 (6 bases). The length of the CDR3 is 16 residues. Germline V gives CDR1 SGHAT, CDR2 FQNNGV. Trimming shortened V by 3 bases and J by 0 bases, and 13 bases separated the two germline ends. CDR3 sequence reads: CASSFRRGSSTDTQYF. The DNA of the CDR3 is TGTGCCAGCAGCTTCAGAAGGGGGTCTAGCACAGATACGCAGTATTTT.

V is TRBV4-1 and J is TRBJ2-7; TRBD2 might be the D (6 bases). Trimming took off 1 base at V and 7 bases at J, with 14 bases between the two ends. The germline V gene has CDR1 MGHRA and CDR2 YSYEKL. The CDR3 runs 14 residues. CDR3 sequence (DNA): TGCGCCAGCAGCCAAGCCCAGCGGGCCATGGAGCAGTACTTC. Translation: CASSQAQRAMEQYF.

The chain links TRBV9 to TRBJ2-5; D possibly corresponds to TRBD2 (6 bases). The ends were cut back, 0 bases at V and 7 bases at J, with 13 bases in the middle. The CDR3 spans 14 residues. From germline, CDR1 is SGDLS and CDR2 YYNGEE. The CDR3 DNA reads as TGTGCCAGCAGCGTAGCAGCGGGTGGGGGGACCCAGTACTTC. It is translated as CASSVAAGGGTQYF.

This clonotype has just a few counts. This chain connects TRBV20-1 to TRBJ2-1; perhaps TRBD1 as D (6 bases). Trimming shortened V by 7 bases and J by 4 bases, and 11 bases separated the two germline ends. CDR3 size: 12 residues. Germline V gene lookup returns CDR1 DFQATT and CDR2 SNEGSKA (reference sequence). This CDR3 is CSVGGSYNEQFF. Here the CDR3 DNA reads TGCAGTGTTGGGGGCAGTTACAATGAGCAGTTCTTC.

This chain links TRBV28 with TRBJ2-2, with D tentatively TRBD1 (5 bases). The CDR3 has 16 residues. Trimming cost V 5 bases and J 0 bases, with 13 bases left between them. The V gene's germline CDR1 is MDHEN and CDR2 SYDVKM. This CDR3 reads CASSQRTPANTGELFF. The CDR3 nucleotides read TGTGCCAGCAGTCAACGGACACCCGCGAACACCGGGGAGCTGTTTTTT.

This clonotype has only a few counts. CDR3 amino acids: CASSRSRDRSTDTQYF. As DNA, the CDR3 is TGTGCCAGCAGCCGCTCCCGGGACAGGAGCACAGATACGCAGTATTTT. The chain carries TRBV7-9 and TRBJ2-3, with 8 bases identical to TRBD1. CDR1 is SEHNR and CDR2 is FQNEAQ in the germline V gene (reference sequence). V shed 5 bases and J 0 bases; nucleotides not matched to a gene: 7. The CDR3 is 16 amino acids.